The sequence of this T cell receptor beta chain was determined in a study of shared clonotypes between healthy human individuals. Findings and limits, study-wide: The sharing of around 5% of naive CD4 clonotypes was seen across a handful of donors.

The CD8 memory sample joined CD45RO+ cells and CCR7-negative CD45RA+ cells. Turning to this clone: Its antigen is undetermined.

Germline lookup yields CDR1 SNHLY and CDR2 FYNNEI. The CDR3 sequence is 16 residues long. V trimming: 6 bases; J trimming: 0 bases; junction bases outside the gene matches: 5. Using about 0.2 ug DNA, 32,000 or so T cell genomes, the sorted-subset replicate PCRs were run. Produced via immunoSEQ multiplex PCR; TCRdb's table is partial and in-frame only. This sample has some 380,000 clones; 90% to 98% occur once, and the top ten carry approximately 0.32%. The receptor's source is a man aged 25-45 years in good health. The material sequenced was memory CD8+ T cells sorted from blood. As for subset: CD45RO+ cells pooled with CCR7-negative TemRA cells. This sequence joins TRBV2 and TRBJ2-7, with 13 nucleotides matching TRBD2. Here the CDR3 reads CASRSTSGRFSYEQYF. The CDR3 nucleotides are TGTGCCAGCAGATCGACTAGCGGGAGGTTCTCCTACGAGCAGTACTTC. The full variable domain, rest sourced from reference TRBV2 and TRBJ2-7, is EPEVTQTPSHQVTQMGQEVILRCVPISNHLYFYWYRQILGQKVEFLVSFYNNEISEKSEIFDDQFSVERPDGSNFTLKIRSTKLEDSAMYFCASRSTSGRFSYEQYFGPGTRLTVT.